The clone carrying this TCR beta chain was found a few times. This sample was taken from a study of T cell clones after liver transplantation. Study-wide context: Samples came from ITN030ST, which attempted immunosuppression withdrawal within 2 years of liver transplantation. Samples came pre-transplant, pre-randomization before withdrawal, and post-randomization after withdrawal ended.

The CDR3 has 15 amino acids. Germline V gene data show CDR1 as GTSNPN and CDR2 as SVGIG (reference sequence). V shed 1 base and J shed 6 bases, with 16 bases lying between them. Clones were sequenced by immunoSEQ multiplex PCR, and TCRdb holds only the in-frame ones, with some missing. This sample yields tens of thousands of clones, of which around 70% are seen a single time; 8% to 10% belongs to the top ten. This TCR came from a human patient who received a liver transplant. Some T cells may be supplied by the graft donor. This chain joins TRBV30 and TRBJ1-5; D is possibly TRBD1 (6 bases). Sequences were derived from CD4+ T cells from blood, sampled at the 22-month timepoint. The CDR3 loop is CAWSAVQGGSQPQHF. CDR3 in DNA: TGTGCCTGGAGTGCCGTACAGGGAGGTAGTCAGCCCCAGCATTTT.